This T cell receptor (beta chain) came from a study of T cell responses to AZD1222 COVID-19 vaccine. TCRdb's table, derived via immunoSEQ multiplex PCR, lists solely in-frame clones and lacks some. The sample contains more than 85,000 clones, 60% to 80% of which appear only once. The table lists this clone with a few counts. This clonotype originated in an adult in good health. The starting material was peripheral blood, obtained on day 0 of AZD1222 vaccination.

As DNA, the CDR3 is TGTGCCAGCAGCCCCCTAGCGGGTGAGCAGTTCTTC. Its protein is CASSPLAGEQFF. This chain joins TRBV7-2 and TRBJ2-1, with 8 bases fitting TRBD2. The CDR3 runs 12 residues. In germline, CDR1 is SGHTA, CDR2 FQGNSA. J was trimmed by 9 bases and V by 5 bases; bases with no gene match: 3.